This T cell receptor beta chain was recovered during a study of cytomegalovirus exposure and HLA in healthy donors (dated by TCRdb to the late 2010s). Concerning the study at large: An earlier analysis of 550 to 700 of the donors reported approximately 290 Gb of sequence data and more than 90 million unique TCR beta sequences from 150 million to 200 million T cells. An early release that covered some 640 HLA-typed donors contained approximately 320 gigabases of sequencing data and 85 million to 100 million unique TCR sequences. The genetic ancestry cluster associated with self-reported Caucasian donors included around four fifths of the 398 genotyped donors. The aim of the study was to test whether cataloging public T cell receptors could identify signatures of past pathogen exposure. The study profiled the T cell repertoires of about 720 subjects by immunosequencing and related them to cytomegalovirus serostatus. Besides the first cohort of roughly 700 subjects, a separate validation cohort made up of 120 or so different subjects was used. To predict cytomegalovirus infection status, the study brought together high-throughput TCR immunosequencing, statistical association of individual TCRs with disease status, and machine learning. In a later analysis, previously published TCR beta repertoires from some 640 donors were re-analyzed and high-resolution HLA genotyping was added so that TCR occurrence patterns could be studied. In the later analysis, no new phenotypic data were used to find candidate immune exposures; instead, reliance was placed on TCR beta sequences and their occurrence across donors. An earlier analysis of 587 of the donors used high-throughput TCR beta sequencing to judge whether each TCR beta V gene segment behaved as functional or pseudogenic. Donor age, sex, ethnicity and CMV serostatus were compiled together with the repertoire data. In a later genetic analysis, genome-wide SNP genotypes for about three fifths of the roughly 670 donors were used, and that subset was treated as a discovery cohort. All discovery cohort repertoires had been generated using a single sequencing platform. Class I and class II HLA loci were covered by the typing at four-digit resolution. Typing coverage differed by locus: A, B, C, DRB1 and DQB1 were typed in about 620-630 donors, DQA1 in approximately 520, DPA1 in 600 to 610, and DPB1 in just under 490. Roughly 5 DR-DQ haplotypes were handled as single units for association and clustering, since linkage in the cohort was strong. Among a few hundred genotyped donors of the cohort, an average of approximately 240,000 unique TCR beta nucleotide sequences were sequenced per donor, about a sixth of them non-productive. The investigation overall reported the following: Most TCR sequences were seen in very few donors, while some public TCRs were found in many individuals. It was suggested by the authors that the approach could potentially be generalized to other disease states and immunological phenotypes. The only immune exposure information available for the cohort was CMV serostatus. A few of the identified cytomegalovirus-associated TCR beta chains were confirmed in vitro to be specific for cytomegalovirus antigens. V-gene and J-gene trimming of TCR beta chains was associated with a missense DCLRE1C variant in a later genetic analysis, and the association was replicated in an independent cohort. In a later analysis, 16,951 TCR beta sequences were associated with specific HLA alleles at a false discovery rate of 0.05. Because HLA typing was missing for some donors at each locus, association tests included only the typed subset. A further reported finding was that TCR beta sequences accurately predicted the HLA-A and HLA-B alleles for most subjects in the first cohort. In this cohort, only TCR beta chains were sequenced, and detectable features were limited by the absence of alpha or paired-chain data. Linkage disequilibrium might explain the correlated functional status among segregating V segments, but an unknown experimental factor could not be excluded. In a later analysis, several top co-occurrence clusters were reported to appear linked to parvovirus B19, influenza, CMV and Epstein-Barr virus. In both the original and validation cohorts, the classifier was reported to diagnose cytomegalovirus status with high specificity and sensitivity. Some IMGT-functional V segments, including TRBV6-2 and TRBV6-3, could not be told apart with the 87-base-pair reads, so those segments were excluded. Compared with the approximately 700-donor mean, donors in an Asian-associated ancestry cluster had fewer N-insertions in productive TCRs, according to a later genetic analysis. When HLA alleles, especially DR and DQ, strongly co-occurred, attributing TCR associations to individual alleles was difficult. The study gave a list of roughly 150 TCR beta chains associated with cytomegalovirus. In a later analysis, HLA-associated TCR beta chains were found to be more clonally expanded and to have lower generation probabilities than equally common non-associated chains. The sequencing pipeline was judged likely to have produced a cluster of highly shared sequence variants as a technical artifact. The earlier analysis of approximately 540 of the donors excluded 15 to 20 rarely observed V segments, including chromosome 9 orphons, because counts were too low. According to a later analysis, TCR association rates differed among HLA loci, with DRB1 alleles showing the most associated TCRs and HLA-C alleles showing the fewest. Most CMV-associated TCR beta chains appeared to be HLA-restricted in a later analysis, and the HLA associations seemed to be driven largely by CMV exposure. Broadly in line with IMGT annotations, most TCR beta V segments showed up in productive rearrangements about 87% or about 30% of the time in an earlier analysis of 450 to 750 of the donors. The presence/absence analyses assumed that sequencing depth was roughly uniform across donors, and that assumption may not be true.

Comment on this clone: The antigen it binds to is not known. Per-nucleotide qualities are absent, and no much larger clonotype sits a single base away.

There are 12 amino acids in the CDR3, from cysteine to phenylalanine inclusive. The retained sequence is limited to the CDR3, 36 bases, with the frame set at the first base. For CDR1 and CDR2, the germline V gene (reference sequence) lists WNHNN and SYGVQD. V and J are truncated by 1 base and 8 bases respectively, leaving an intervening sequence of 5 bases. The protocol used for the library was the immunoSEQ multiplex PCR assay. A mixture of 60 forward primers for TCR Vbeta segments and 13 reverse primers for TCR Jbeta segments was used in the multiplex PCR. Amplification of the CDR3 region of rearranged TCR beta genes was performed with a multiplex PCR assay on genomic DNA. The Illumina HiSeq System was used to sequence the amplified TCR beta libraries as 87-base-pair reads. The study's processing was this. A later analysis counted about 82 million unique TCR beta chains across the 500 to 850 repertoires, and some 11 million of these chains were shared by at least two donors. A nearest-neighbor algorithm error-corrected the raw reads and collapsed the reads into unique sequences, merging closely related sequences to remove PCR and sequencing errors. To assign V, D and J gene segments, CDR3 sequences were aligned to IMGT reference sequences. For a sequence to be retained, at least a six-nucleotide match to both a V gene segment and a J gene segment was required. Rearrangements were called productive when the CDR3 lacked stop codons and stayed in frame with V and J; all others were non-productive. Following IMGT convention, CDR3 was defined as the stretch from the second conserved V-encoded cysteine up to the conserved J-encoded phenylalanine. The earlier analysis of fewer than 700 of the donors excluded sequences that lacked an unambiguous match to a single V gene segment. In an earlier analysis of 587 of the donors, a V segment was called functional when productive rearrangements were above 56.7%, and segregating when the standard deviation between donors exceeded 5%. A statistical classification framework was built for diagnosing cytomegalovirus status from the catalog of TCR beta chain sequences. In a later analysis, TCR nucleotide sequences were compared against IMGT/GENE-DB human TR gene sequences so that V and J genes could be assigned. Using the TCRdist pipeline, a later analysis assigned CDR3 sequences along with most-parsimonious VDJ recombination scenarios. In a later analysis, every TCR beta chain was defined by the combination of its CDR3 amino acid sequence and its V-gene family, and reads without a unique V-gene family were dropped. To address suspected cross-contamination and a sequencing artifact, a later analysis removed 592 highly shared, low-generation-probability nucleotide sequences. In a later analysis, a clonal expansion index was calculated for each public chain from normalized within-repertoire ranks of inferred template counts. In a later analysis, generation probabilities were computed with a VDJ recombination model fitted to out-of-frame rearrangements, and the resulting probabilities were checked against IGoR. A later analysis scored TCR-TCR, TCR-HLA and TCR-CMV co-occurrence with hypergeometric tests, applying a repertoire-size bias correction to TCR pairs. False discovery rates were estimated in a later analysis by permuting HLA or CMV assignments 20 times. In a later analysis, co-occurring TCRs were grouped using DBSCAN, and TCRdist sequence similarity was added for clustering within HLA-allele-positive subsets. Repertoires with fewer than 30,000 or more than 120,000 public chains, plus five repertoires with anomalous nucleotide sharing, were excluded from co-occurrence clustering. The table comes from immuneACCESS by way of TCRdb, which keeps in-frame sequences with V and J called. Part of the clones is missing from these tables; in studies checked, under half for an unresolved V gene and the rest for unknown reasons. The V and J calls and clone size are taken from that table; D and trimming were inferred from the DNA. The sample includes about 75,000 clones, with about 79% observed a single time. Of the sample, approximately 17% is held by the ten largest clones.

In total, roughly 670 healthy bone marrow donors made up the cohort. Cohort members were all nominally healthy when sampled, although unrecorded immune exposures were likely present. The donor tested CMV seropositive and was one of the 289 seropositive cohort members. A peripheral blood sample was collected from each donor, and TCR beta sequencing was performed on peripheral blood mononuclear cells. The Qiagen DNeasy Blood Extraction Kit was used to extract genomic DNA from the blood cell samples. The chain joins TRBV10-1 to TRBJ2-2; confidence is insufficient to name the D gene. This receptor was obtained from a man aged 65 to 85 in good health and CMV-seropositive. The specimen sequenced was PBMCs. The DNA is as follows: TGCGCCAGCAGTGAGTTGCGGGGGGAGCTGTTTTTT. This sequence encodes CASSELRGELFF.